This entry is about one T cell receptor (beta chain). This clonotype has at least ten counts. Its antigen target is currently unknown. No quality values exist for individual bases; no much larger clone is one base distant. The entry originates in a study of CD8 T cells in ankylosing spondylitis (dated by TCRdb to 2017 to 2019). The study in broad terms: The study set out to find disease-linked TCR variants by profiling T cell receptor beta repertoires in ankylosing spondylitis patients and healthy donors. The whole study cohort included about a hundred healthy donors and under 30 ankylosing spondylitis patients. Samples of peripheral blood were taken, and for ankylosing spondylitis patients, synovial fluid was collected as well. Points the paper makes about the study in general: The disease-linked clones were reported to be significantly enriched in matched synovial fluid samples from ankylosing spondylitis patients. Some motif variants were previously reported in synovial fluid and blood of reactive arthritis patients, suggesting common disease-initiation mechanisms. The disease-linked clones showed a CD8+ phenotype and occurred at relatively low frequencies in peripheral blood. Blood from ankylosing spondylitis patients appeared to be characterized by a TCR beta motif made up of under ten highly homologous amino acid variants.

Sequencing took place on an Illumina HiSeq 2500. Quantitative 5'-RACE with molecular barcodes was used to prepare TCR beta libraries. In the source study's methods: Disease-linked TCR variants were identified with a new computational method built on a probabilistic model of VDJ rearrangement. TCRdb reworked the public reads: Q25 trimming with fastp, MiXCR clone assembly, productive beta chains retained. Merged by CDR3 protein, the rows form single entries marked with the most common genes and DNA. TCRdb, rather than the study authors, made the V and J calls. For this sample there are around 220,000 distinct CDR3 sequences; about 10% appear just once. The ten most abundant clones make up over 20% of the sample. The trim is 2 bases for V and 6 bases for J, with a gap of 11 bases between the germline ends. Including cysteine and phenylalanine, the CDR3 has 13 amino acids. The CDR3 DNA has 39 bases and is translated from base 1. Sequences DFQATT (CDR1) and SNEGSKA (CDR2) are obtained from the germline V gene (reference sequence).

The TCR comes from a male donor with ankylosing spondylitis or in good health (not recorded which). The sequencing sample was made of blood, either unsorted or a sorted T cell fraction (not recorded which). The chain employs TRBV20-1 and TRBJ1-5; perhaps TRBD1 is the D gene, with 5 bases matching. The DNA sequence reads TGCAGTGCTAGACAGGGCGAGAGTCAGCCCCAGCATTTT. It is translated as CSARQGESQPQHF.